This T cell receptor (beta chain) was identified during a study of blood T cell repertoires in COVID-19. Study as a whole: Both acute and convalescent COVID-19 samples were obtained from the United States, Italy and Spain. T cells, B-cell-depleted T cells, or PBMCs supplied cDNA or gDNA.

CDR1 and CDR2 from the germline V gene are SNHLY and FYNNEI. V was clipped by 8 bases and J by 3 bases; unmatched bases: 4. The CDR3 covers 13 residues. Original data processing: Cell counts per sample came from amplifying reference gene primers. Measured with immunoSEQ multiplex PCR; TCRdb has only the in-frame clones, and not every one. V and J calls and clone size come straight from that table; D and trimming were deduced from the DNA. The data hold 250,000 to 350,000 clones, with just over 85% observed a single time. This chain uses TRBV2 with TRBJ2-4; 7 bases fit TRBD2. This sequence was found in a woman aged 25-40 years with active or convalescent COVID-19. The sample was peripheral blood. In nucleotides, the CDR3 is TGTGCCAGCGTGGGGGAGGGCAAAAACATTCAGTACTTC. Protein product: CASVGEGKNIQYF.